This T cell receptor (beta chain) emerged from a study of blood T cell repertoires in COVID-19. Data came from immunoSEQ multiplex PCR; TCRdb stores just in-frame clones and leaves some out. In the table there are more than 150,000 clones, 84% of which are singletons. Sequenced sample: peripheral blood. The sequence derives from a man aged 18 to 35 with active or convalescent COVID-19.

CDR3: CASSLVGGGLGYGYTF. CDR3 coding DNA: TGTGCCAGCAGCCTAGTTGGAGGGGGCTTGGGCTATGGCTACACCTTC. The chain is built from TRBV7-2 and TRBJ1-2, with 7 bases that match TRBD1. The junction had 13 bases not matched to a gene; V was cut back by 5 bases and J by 4 bases. The CDR3 is made up of 16 amino acids. Germline V gene data show CDR1 as SGHTA and CDR2 as FQGNSA.